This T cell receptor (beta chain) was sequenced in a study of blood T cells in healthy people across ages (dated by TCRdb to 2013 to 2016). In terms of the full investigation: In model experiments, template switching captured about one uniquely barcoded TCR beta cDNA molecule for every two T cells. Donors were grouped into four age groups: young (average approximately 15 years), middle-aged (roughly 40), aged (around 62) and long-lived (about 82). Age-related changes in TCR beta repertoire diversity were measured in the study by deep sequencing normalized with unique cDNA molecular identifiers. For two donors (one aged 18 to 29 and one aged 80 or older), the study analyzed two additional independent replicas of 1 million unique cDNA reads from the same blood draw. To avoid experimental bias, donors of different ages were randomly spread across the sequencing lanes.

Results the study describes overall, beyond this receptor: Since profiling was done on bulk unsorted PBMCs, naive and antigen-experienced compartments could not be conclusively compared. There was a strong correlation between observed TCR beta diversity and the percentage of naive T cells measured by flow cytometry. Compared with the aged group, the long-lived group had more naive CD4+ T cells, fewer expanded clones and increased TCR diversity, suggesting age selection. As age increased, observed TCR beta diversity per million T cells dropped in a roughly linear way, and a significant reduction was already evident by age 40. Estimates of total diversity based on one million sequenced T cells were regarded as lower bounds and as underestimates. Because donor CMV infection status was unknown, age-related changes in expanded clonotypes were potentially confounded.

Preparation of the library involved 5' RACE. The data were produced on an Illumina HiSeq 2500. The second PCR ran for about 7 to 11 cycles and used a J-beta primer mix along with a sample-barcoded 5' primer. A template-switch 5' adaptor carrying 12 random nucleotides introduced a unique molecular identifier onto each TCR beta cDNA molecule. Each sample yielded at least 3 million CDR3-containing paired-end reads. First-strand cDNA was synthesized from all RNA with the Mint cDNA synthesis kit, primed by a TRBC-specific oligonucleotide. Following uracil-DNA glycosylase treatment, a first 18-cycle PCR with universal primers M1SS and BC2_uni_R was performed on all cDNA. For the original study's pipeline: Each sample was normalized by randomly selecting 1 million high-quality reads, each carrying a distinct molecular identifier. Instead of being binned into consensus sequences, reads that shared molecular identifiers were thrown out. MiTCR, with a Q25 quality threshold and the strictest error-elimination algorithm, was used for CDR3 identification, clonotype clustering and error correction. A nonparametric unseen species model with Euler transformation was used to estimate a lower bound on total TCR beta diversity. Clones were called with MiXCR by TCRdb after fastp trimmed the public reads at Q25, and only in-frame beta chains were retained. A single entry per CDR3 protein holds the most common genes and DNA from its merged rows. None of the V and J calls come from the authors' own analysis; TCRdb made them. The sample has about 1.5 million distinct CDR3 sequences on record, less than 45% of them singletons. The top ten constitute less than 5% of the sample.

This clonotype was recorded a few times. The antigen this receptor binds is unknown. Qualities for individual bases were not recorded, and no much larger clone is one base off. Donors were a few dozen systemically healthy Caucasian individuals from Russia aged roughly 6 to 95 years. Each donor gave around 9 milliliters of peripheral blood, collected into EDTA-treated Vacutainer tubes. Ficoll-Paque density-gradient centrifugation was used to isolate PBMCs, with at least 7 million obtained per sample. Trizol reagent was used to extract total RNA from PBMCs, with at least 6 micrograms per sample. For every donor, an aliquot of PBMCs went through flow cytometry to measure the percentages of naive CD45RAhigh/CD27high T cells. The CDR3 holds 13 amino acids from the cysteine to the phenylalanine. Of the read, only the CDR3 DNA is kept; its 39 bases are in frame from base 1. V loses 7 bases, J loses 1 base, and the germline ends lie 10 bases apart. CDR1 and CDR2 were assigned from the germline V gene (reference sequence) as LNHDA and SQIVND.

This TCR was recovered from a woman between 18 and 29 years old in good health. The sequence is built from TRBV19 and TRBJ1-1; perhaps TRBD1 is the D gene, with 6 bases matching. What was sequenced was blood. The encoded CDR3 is CASTWTANTEAFF. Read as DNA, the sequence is TGTGCCAGTACCTGGACAGCGAACACTGAAGCTTTCTTT.